The next 6 T cell receptor beta chains were all read from a single sample in a study of graft-versus-host responses after intestinal transplantation. For these TCRs, the target antigens are not known. Profiling relied on immunoSEQ multiplex PCR, and the TCRdb table lists in-frame clones only, not all of them. The table shows some 110,000 clones, with about 92% occurring only once. Here the sequenced sample was unstimulated CD8+ T cells sorted from spleen or lymph node cells, taken before transplant. The receptor source for this set is a human donor who was the organ donor for an intestinal transplant.

The V and J genes are TRBV19 and TRBJ2-7; the D is unclear. Between the trimmed V and J ends, which lost 6 bases and 1 base, there was a span of 7 bases. Germline assignment: CDR1 LNHDA and CDR2 SQIVND (reference sequence). This CDR3 spans 12 amino acids. The CDR3 region has the DNA TGTGCCAGTAGCGAGGTGTCCTACGAGCAGTACTTC. Translated, it gives CASSEVSYEQYF.

This clone came up once. The chain couples TRBV27 to TRBJ2-5, with 8 bases that match TRBD1. The germline V gene has CDR1 MNHEY and CDR2 SMNVEV (reference sequence). The ends lost 3 bases at V and 4 bases at J; junction bases unmatched: 7. The CDR3 is 15 amino acids. The CDR3 DNA reads TGTGCCAGCAGTTTTATCCCAGACAGGGGAGAGACCCAGTACTTC. As protein: CASSFIPDRGETQYF.

The chain recombines TRBV7-2 with TRBJ1-1; D is possibly TRBD1 (5 bases). There are 12 residues in the CDR3. V lost 1 base, J lost 7 bases, and 7 bases lay in between. Germline assignment: CDR1 SGHTA and CDR2 FQGNSA. CDR3 nucleotides: TGTGCCAGCAGCTTAGGGGGGTTTGAAGCTTTCTTT. It yields the protein CASSLGGFEAFF.

This chain joins TRBV25-1 and TRBJ2-5, with 8 positions matching TRBD1. This CDR3 has 14 amino acids. J lost 2 bases, V lost 4 bases, and 3 bases had no gene match. Germline CDR1 MGHDK, CDR2 SYGVNS. CDR3 protein: CASSAGQGQETQYF. DNA for the CDR3: TGTGCCAGCAGTGCCGGACAGGGTCAAGAGACCCAGTACTTC.

The chain links TRBV10-3 to TRBJ2-3, with a tentative D call TRBD1 (6 bases). The CDR3 extends over 16 amino acids. Germline CDR1 reads ENHRY; CDR2 reads SYGVKD. V was cut by 10 bases and J by 0 bases, with 20 bases left in between. The DNA for the CDR3 is TGTGCCACTCGGAGAAGGGGGTTCTCTAGCACAGATACGCAGTATTTT. As protein: CATRRRGFSSTDTQYF.

The chain couples TRBV5-4 to TRBJ2-1; TRBD2 matches 7 bases. This CDR3 is 15 amino acids long. V shed 0 bases and J 7 bases; nucleotides not matched to a gene: 7. Germline loops: CDR1 SGHNT, CDR2 YYREEE (reference sequence). In DNA, the CDR3 is TGTGCCAGCAGCTTGGGGACGGGAGGAGGGAATGAGCAGTTCTTC. As protein: CASSLGTGGGNEQFF.